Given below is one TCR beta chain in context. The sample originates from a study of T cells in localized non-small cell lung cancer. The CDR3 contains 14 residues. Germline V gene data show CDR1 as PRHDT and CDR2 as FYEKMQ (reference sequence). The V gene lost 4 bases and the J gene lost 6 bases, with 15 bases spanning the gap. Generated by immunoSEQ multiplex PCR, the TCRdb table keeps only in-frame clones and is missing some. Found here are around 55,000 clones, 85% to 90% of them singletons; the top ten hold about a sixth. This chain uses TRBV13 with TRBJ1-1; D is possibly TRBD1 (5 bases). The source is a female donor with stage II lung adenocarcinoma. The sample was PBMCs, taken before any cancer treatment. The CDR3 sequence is CASSWTPGSPEAFF. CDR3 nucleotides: TGTGCCAGCAGCTGGACACCAGGGTCCCCTGAAGCTTTCTTT. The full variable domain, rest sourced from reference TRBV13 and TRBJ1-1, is AAGVIQSPRHLIKEKRETATLKCYPIPRHDTVYWYQQGPGQDPQFLISFYEKMQSDKGSIPDRFSAQQFSDYHSELNMSSLELGDSALYFCASSWTPGSPEAFFGQGTRLTVV.